The rows below give T cell receptor beta chains drawn from one sample of a study of early T cells in non-severe SARS-CoV-2 infection. TCRdb used MiXCR to reprocess the 5' RACE reads, holding one entry per CDR3 protein. The sample yields 60,000 or so distinct CDR3 sequences, around 13% seen once. Material for sequencing was whole blood. These receptors originate from an adult who was a healthcare worker with PCR-confirmed SARS-CoV-2 infection or an uninfected control (not recorded which). The CDR3 runs from the conserved cysteine through the conserved F or W. The order of the fields is J gene, clone size, CDR3 length, V gene, D gene, CDR3 DNA, CDR3 protein. The D gene is left open where the match is weak. For some rows the clone size is stated as once, few or many, or as a class when expanded; others skip it.

j_call: TRBJ1-1
clone_size: few
cdr3_length: 12
v_call: TRBV12-3/TRBV12-4
d_call: NA
cdr3_nt: TGTGCCAGCAGTTTAAATCTTCTTGAAGCTTTCTTT
cdr3_aa: CASSLNLLEAFF

j_call: TRBJ1-6
clone_size: many
cdr3_length: 14
v_call: TRBV6-5
d_call: NA
cdr3_nt: TGTGCCAGCAGACCTACAGGGAATAATTCACCCCTCCACTTT
cdr3_aa: CASRPTGNNSPLHF

j_call: TRBJ2-1
clone_size: few
cdr3_length: 14
v_call: TRBV19
d_call: NA
cdr3_nt: TGTGTCAGTAGTAAGGGAAGATCCTACAATGAGCAGTTCTTC
cdr3_aa: CVSSKGRSYNEQFF

j_call: TRBJ2-3
clone_size: many
cdr3_length: 14
v_call: TRBV7-2
d_call: TRBD2
cdr3_nt: TGTGCCAGCAGCTCGGGACTAGCGAGAGATACGCAGTATTTT
cdr3_aa: CASSSGLARDTQYF

j_call: TRBJ1-1
clone_size: NA
cdr3_length: 13
v_call: TRBV12-3/TRBV12-4
d_call: NA
cdr3_nt: TGTGCCAGCACTAAGGGTCCGGTTCTAGAAGCTTTCTTT
cdr3_aa: CASTKGPVLEAFF

j_call: TRBJ2-5
clone_size: NA
cdr3_length: 18
v_call: TRBV21-1
d_call: NA
cdr3_nt: TGTGCCAGCAGCGAATACGGAAAGGAAGGAGAAGGCCAAGAGACCCAGTACTTC
cdr3_aa: CASSEYGKEGEGQETQYF

j_call: TRBJ2-2
clone_size: few
cdr3_length: 16
v_call: TRBV7-9
d_call: TRBD1
cdr3_nt: TGTGCCAGCAAAATGGGACAGGGGTCCAACACCGGGGAGCTGTTTTTT
cdr3_aa: CASKMGQGSNTGELFF

j_call: TRBJ2-1
clone_size: few
cdr3_length: 12
v_call: TRBV12-3/TRBV12-4
d_call: NA
cdr3_nt: TGTGCCAGCAGTTTAGGAACAGCCCCTGGGTTCTTC
cdr3_aa: CASSLGTAPGFF

j_call: TRBJ2-3
clone_size: NA
cdr3_length: 13
v_call: TRBV5-4
d_call: NA
cdr3_nt: TGTGCCAGCAGCCCCACCAGCACAGATACGCAGTATTTT
cdr3_aa: CASSPTSTDTQYF

j_call: TRBJ1-1
clone_size: many
cdr3_length: 17
v_call: TRBV11-1
d_call: NA
cdr3_nt: TGTGCCAGCAGCTTAGCGTTTGTTGGGGGTCGTGCCACTGAAGCTTTCTTT
cdr3_aa: CASSLAFVGGRATEAFF

j_call: TRBJ1-3
clone_size: NA
cdr3_length: 14
v_call: TRBV7-3
d_call: NA
cdr3_nt: TGTGCCAGCAGCCTTCAGGGCAGTGGAAACACCATATATTTT
cdr3_aa: CASSLQGSGNTIYF

j_call: TRBJ1-1
clone_size: few
cdr3_length: 15
v_call: TRBV20-1
d_call: NA
cdr3_nt: TGCAGTGCTAGAGATCGGTGGAAGGTGGGCACTGAAGCTTTCTTT
cdr3_aa: CSARDRWKVGTEAFF

j_call: TRBJ2-7
clone_size: many
cdr3_length: 13
v_call: TRBV7-2
d_call: NA
cdr3_nt: TGTGCCAGCAGGCTCGGGCCTACGGAAGAGCAGTACTTC
cdr3_aa: CASRLGPTEEQYF

j_call: TRBJ1-5
clone_size: NA
cdr3_length: 13
v_call: TRBV24-1
d_call: NA
cdr3_nt: TGTGCCACCAGTGATGTTAGCGATCAGCCCCAGCATTTT
cdr3_aa: CATSDVSDQPQHF

j_call: TRBJ2-7
clone_size: NA
cdr3_length: 13
v_call: TRBV6-5
d_call: TRBD2
cdr3_nt: TGTGCCAGCAGCAGGACTGGGGGGGACGAGCAGTACTTC
cdr3_aa: CASSRTGGDEQYF

j_call: TRBJ1-5
clone_size: many
cdr3_length: 12
v_call: TRBV7-2
d_call: NA
cdr3_nt: TGTGCCAGCAGCTATGATAAGGGACGGCCGGATTTT
cdr3_aa: CASSYDKGRPDF

j_call: TRBJ1-1
clone_size: many
cdr3_length: 14
v_call: TRBV5-6
d_call: NA
cdr3_nt: TGTGCCAGCTTACAGTCCCGGTTGAACACTGAAGCTTTCTTT
cdr3_aa: CASLQSRLNTEAFF

j_call: TRBJ2-7
clone_size: medium-sized
cdr3_length: 13
v_call: TRBV10-2
d_call: NA
cdr3_nt: TGCGCCAGCAGTGAGGAGCTCGACGACGAGCAGTACTTC
cdr3_aa: CASSEELDDEQYF

j_call: TRBJ2-3
clone_size: NA
cdr3_length: 15
v_call: TRBV20-1
d_call: NA
cdr3_nt: TGCAGTGCCCTATATCGGCGGGGAAACACAGATACGCAGTATTTT
cdr3_aa: CSALYRRGNTDTQYF

j_call: TRBJ1-1
clone_size: few
cdr3_length: 15
v_call: TRBV30
d_call: NA
cdr3_nt: TGTGCCTGGAGGGATTCACCTTTCGAATGGACTGAAGCTTTCTTT
cdr3_aa: CAWRDSPFEWTEAFF

j_call: TRBJ1-1
clone_size: few
cdr3_length: 13
v_call: TRBV11-2
d_call: TRBD1
cdr3_nt: TGTGCCAGCAGCCCTCAGGGGGCCACTGAAGCTTTCTTT
cdr3_aa: CASSPQGATEAFF

j_call: TRBJ1-6
clone_size: many
cdr3_length: 14
v_call: TRBV7-8
d_call: NA
cdr3_nt: TGTGCCAGCAGCTTAGGCCAGAAGAATTCACCCCTCCACTTT
cdr3_aa: CASSLGQKNSPLHF

j_call: TRBJ2-3
clone_size: many
cdr3_length: 13
v_call: TRBV7-9
d_call: NA
cdr3_nt: TGTGCCAGCAGCTTTGGTGACGGAGATACGCAGTATTTT
cdr3_aa: CASSFGDGDTQYF

j_call: TRBJ2-3
clone_size: many
cdr3_length: 12
v_call: TRBV12-3/TRBV12-4
d_call: NA
cdr3_nt: TGTGCCAGCAGTCCCTCTTCGGATACGCAGTATTTT
cdr3_aa: CASSPSSDTQYF

j_call: TRBJ2-7
clone_size: NA
cdr3_length: 13
v_call: TRBV6-1
d_call: NA
cdr3_nt: TGTGCCAGCAGTGACCTGGACAGAGGCGAGCAGTACTTC
cdr3_aa: CASSDLDRGEQYF

j_call: TRBJ1-6
clone_size: many
cdr3_length: 16
v_call: TRBV12-3/TRBV12-4
d_call: TRBD1
cdr3_nt: TGTGCCAGCAGTTTTTATAGGGGGCTTTATAATTCACCCCTCCACTTT
cdr3_aa: CASSFYRGLYNSPLHF

j_call: TRBJ2-1
clone_size: few
cdr3_length: 11
v_call: TRBV11-2
d_call: NA
cdr3_nt: TGTGCCAGCAGCTTCCTGGATGAGCAGTTCTTC
cdr3_aa: CASSFLDEQFF

j_call: TRBJ2-1
clone_size: many
cdr3_length: 17
v_call: TRBV6-5
d_call: NA
cdr3_nt: TGTGCCAGCAGTTACTCGTCCAGGGGTTTGAGCTACAATGAGCAGTTCTTC
cdr3_aa: CASSYSSRGLSYNEQFF

j_call: TRBJ1-1
clone_size: few
cdr3_length: 15
v_call: TRBV7-9
d_call: NA
cdr3_nt: TGTGCCAGCAGCCCCTCCCGAAGGGAAGGACGGATAGCTTTCTTT
cdr3_aa: CASSPSRREGRIAFF

j_call: TRBJ1-1
clone_size: many
cdr3_length: 12
v_call: TRBV7-9
d_call: NA
cdr3_nt: TGTGCCAGCAGCTTGGACATGTATGAAGCTTTCTTT
cdr3_aa: CASSLDMYEAFF

j_call: TRBJ2-5
clone_size: NA
cdr3_length: 11
v_call: TRBV29-1
d_call: NA
cdr3_nt: TGCAGCGTTGAGGAGGGAGGGACCCAGTACTTC
cdr3_aa: CSVEEGGTQYF

j_call: TRBJ2-1
clone_size: few
cdr3_length: 14
v_call: TRBV11-3
d_call: TRBD2
cdr3_nt: TGTGCCACCAGAGCGGGAGGGCCTTACAATGAGCAGTTCTTC
cdr3_aa: CATRAGGPYNEQFF

j_call: TRBJ1-2
clone_size: NA
cdr3_length: 14
v_call: TRBV12-3/TRBV12-4
d_call: NA
cdr3_nt: TGTGCCAGCAGTCTCCGACAGTATAACTATGGCTACACCTTC
cdr3_aa: CASSLRQYNYGYTF

j_call: TRBJ2-1
clone_size: many
cdr3_length: 14
v_call: TRBV20-1
d_call: NA
cdr3_nt: TGCAGTGCTCCCTTCCGAAGTCCCCGCAATGAGCAGTTCTTC
cdr3_aa: CSAPFRSPRNEQFF

j_call: TRBJ2-1
clone_size: many
cdr3_length: 11
v_call: TRBV12-3/TRBV12-4
d_call: NA
cdr3_nt: TGTGCCAGCAGTTTAGTTGGTGAGCAGTTCTTC
cdr3_aa: CASSLVGEQFF

j_call: TRBJ1-1
clone_size: many
cdr3_length: 11
v_call: TRBV29-1
d_call: NA
cdr3_nt: TGCAGCGTTCGGATGAACACTGAAGCTTTCTTT
cdr3_aa: CSVRMNTEAFF

j_call: TRBJ1-1
clone_size: few
cdr3_length: 13
v_call: TRBV6-5
d_call: NA
cdr3_nt: TGTGCCACTCGTCCAGCGGGAAGGACTGAAGCTTTCTTT
cdr3_aa: CATRPAGRTEAFF

j_call: TRBJ2-1
clone_size: many
cdr3_length: 13
v_call: TRBV4-1
d_call: TRBD2
cdr3_nt: TGCGCCAGCAGCTGGACTAGCGGCAATGAGCAGTTCTTC
cdr3_aa: CASSWTSGNEQFF

j_call: TRBJ1-2
clone_size: many
cdr3_length: 14
v_call: TRBV5-6
d_call: TRBD1
cdr3_nt: TGTGCCAGCAGTTCAACCGGGACAGGGGAAGGCTACACCTTC
cdr3_aa: CASSSTGTGEGYTF

j_call: TRBJ1-6
clone_size: many
cdr3_length: 14
v_call: TRBV6-2/TRBV6-3
d_call: NA
cdr3_nt: TGTGCCAGCATCAGCCTCCCGACGAATTCACCCCTCCACTTT
cdr3_aa: CASISLPTNSPLHF

j_call: TRBJ1-2
clone_size: many
cdr3_length: 14
v_call: TRBV5-6
d_call: NA
cdr3_nt: TGTGCCAGCAGCCCACAGGGAGGGGGCTATGGCTACACCTTC
cdr3_aa: CASSPQGGGYGYTF

j_call: TRBJ1-2
clone_size: many
cdr3_length: 15
v_call: TRBV11-2
d_call: TRBD1
cdr3_nt: TGTGCCAGCAGCTTAGGAGGGGGCCTTGAGTATGGCTACACCTTC
cdr3_aa: CASSLGGGLEYGYTF

j_call: TRBJ2-7
clone_size: once
cdr3_length: 18
v_call: TRBV11-2
d_call: TRBD1
cdr3_nt: TGTGCCAGCAGCTTAGCCGCGCAGACCGGGACAGGGTCCTACGAGCAGTACTTC
cdr3_aa: CASSLAAQTGTGSYEQYF

j_call: TRBJ2-1
clone_size: many
cdr3_length: 15
v_call: TRBV7-6
d_call: TRBD2
cdr3_nt: TGTGCCAGCAGCTTAGCAGCGGGGGGTCCTTTTGAGCAGTTCTTC
cdr3_aa: CASSLAAGGPFEQFF

j_call: TRBJ2-1
clone_size: NA
cdr3_length: 16
v_call: TRBV7-9
d_call: TRBD1
cdr3_nt: TGTGCCAGCAGCTTAGGGCCGGGACAGGGGGACAATGAGCAGTTCTTC
cdr3_aa: CASSLGPGQGDNEQFF

j_call: TRBJ2-2
clone_size: many
cdr3_length: 15
v_call: TRBV9
d_call: TRBD1
cdr3_nt: TGTGCCAGCAGCGCAGCACAGGGGTTCACCGGGGAGCTGTTTTTT
cdr3_aa: CASSAAQGFTGELFF